This record concerns one T cell receptor (beta chain) sequence. The antigen remains unidentified. These data originate in a study of blood T cells in healthy people across ages. Overall study findings and caveats: Fewer expanded clones and more diversity marked long-lived versus aged donors. The study found TCR beta diversity correlated strongly with naive T cell percentage.

Healthy Caucasian individuals from Russia aged about 6 to 95 served as donors. A second PCR of about 6 to 12 cycles used a sample-barcoded 5' primer and a J-beta primer mix. Per sample, CDR3-containing paired-end reads numbered at least 2.5 million. MiXCR was run by TCRdb on the 5' RACE reads, yielding one entry per CDR3 protein. The sample has some 1.6 million distinct CDR3 sequences, about 32% seen once. V was pared by 4 bases and J by 10 bases, with 9 bases of the junction left unmatched. The CDR3 totals 14 residues. CDR1 is LGHDT, CDR2 YNNKEL, per germline (reference sequence). This chain connects TRBV3-1 to TRBJ2-1; 8 positions agree with TRBD1. The sequenced sample was blood. This clonotype was sampled from a woman aged 30 to 39 in good health. CDR3 DNA: TGTGCCAGCAGCCGTCCCGGGACAGGTACGGAGCAGTTCTTC. It encodes CASSRPGTGTEQFF.